Sequencing of this T cell receptor beta chain was carried out in a study of blood T cell repertoires in COVID-19. For the study at large: Sites in the United States, Italy and Spain provided acute and convalescent COVID-19 samples.

Under the authors' procedure: Cell counts per sample came from amplifying reference gene primers. Clones were read by immunoSEQ multiplex PCR, and TCRdb kept only the in-frame ones, dropping some. Clonal size and the V and J genes are those of that table, whereas D and trimming came from the DNA. The table records about 410,000 clones, 86% of them present only once. What was sequenced was peripheral blood. This clonotype was sampled from a woman aged 25 to 39 with active or convalescent COVID-19.

CDR3 bases: TGTGCCTGGCGCCGACAGGGGGGCTACGAGCAGTACTTC. This gives the protein CAWRRQGGYEQYF. The chain combines TRBV30 with TRBJ2-7; TRBD1 agrees at 9 bases. The CDR3 has 13 residues. Trimming at V came to 5 bases and at J to 3 bases, leaving 5 bases not matched to a gene. Germline values: CDR1 GTSNPN, CDR2 SVGIG (reference sequence).